The rows below give T cell receptor beta chains drawn from one sample of a study of blood T cell repertoires in COVID-19. Clones were read by immunoSEQ multiplex PCR, and TCRdb kept only the in-frame ones, dropping some. The sample holds roughly 160,000 clones, about 84% seen once. Input material: PBMCs or T cells enriched from blood (not recorded which). The receptors here all came from a woman aged 40 to 50 with acute COVID-19. Both conserved end residues are trimmed from each CDR3.

V gene: TRBV5-1
J gene: TRBJ2-4
CDR3 protein: ASSLVGSVQGQNIQY

V gene: TRBV5-1
J gene: TRBJ2-3
CDR3 protein: ASSPGLAGEVTDTQY

V gene: TRBV9
J gene: TRBJ2-5
CDR3 protein: ASSGGLLTSQETQY

V gene: TRBV3-1/TRBV3-2
J gene: TRBJ2-1
CDR3 protein: ASSLRGAYNEQF

V gene: TRBV20-1
J gene: TRBJ1-2
CDR3 protein: SASPRDYGYT

V gene: TRBV28
J gene: TRBJ2-1
CDR3 protein: ASSGPGGEQF

V gene: TRBV5-1
J gene: TRBJ2-2
CDR3 protein: ASSLGIGADLSGELF

V gene: TRBV11-1
J gene: TRBJ2-1
CDR3 protein: ASSLEGLAGLDEQF

V gene: TRBV9
J gene: TRBJ2-1
CDR3 protein: ASSAAPGLLQSSYNEQF

V gene: TRBV7-9
J gene: TRBJ2-2
CDR3 protein: AFPNPDSLNTGELF

V gene: TRBV5-1
J gene: TRBJ2-7
CDR3 protein: ASSLQGGEQY

V gene: TRBV10-1
J gene: TRBJ2-7
CDR3 protein: ASGRTPYEQY

V gene: TRBV7-9
J gene: TRBJ2-7
CDR3 protein: ASSRRSGSSYEQY

V gene: TRBV28
J gene: TRBJ2-1
CDR3 protein: ASSFAVSEQF

V gene: TRBV30
J gene: TRBJ2-1
CDR3 protein: AWSELVEQF

V gene: TRBV19
J gene: TRBJ2-2
CDR3 protein: ASQAQGVKDTGELF

V gene: TRBV7-8
J gene: TRBJ1-2
CDR3 protein: ASSSDRQSYGYT

V gene: TRBV4-2
J gene: TRBJ2-1
CDR3 protein: ASSQDWFKLAGEYEQF

V gene: TRBV25-1
J gene: TRBJ1-2
CDR3 protein: ASSSTSGRGFYGYT

V gene: TRBV25-1
J gene: TRBJ1-1
CDR3 protein: ASTLRGRAEAF

V gene: TRBV3-1/TRBV3-2
J gene: TRBJ2-2
CDR3 protein: ASSQVRLGTSTGELF

V gene: TRBV27
J gene: TRBJ1-5
CDR3 protein: ASSLSPLSRSDQPQH

V gene: TRBV5-6
J gene: TRBJ2-3
CDR3 protein: ASSKPAGILGTDTQY

V gene: TRBV18
J gene: TRBJ1-1
CDR3 protein: ASSPYGTASEAF

V gene: TRBV15
J gene: TRBJ1-2
CDR3 protein: ATSRDWGGTNYGYT

V gene: TRBV25-1
J gene: TRBJ1-1
CDR3 protein: ASGPGRRNTEAF

V gene: TRBV5-4
J gene: TRBJ2-5
CDR3 protein: ASSLASQETQY

V gene: TRBV9
J gene: TRBJ2-5
CDR3 protein: ASSGSGNLVETQY

V gene: TRBV7-9
J gene: TRBJ2-4
CDR3 protein: ASSLVSGLAKNIQY